This TCR beta chain was recovered during a study of blood T cell repertoires in COVID-19 (dated by TCRdb to the early 2020s). With regard to the full study: Samples covering the acute and convalescent phases of COVID-19 were provided by collaborators in the United States, Italy and Spain. The repertoires were made available in a free public database intended to serve as a resource for research on the immune response to SARS-CoV-2. The sample metadata nearly always contained a de-identified subject ID, COVID-19 status, age in years and sex. Where HLA class I and class II types were available, the types were taken from metadata supplied by the sample provider, not from assay-based typing. The dataset comprised deeply sampled blood TCRbeta repertoires from subjects exposed to, actively infected with, or recovered from COVID-19. Samples were obtained from the ongoing ImmuneRACE study (first 160 participants) and from 1,000 to 1,500 subjects provided by 6 global collaborators. The material from the prospective study consisted of cDNA or gDNA derived from T cells, B-cell-depleted T cells, or PBMCs. The paper as a whole reports these results and caveats: The amount of clinical and demographic metadata varied by source and participant and was provided uncurated.

The immunoSEQ Assay, a bias-controlled multiplex PCR, was used to amplify TCRbeta CDR3 regions from genomic DNA. Concerning the study's data processing: Nucleated cell counts per sample were estimated from amplification of reference gene primers within the assay. To quantify the absolute abundance of each unique TCRbeta CDR3 rearrangement, sequence reads were collapsed and filtered. For each sample, productive Simpson clonality was calculated as the square root of Simpson's diversity index over productive rearrangements. TCRdb obtained this table from immuneACCESS and retained in-frame rearrangements with V and J assigned. These tables miss some clones; where compared with another copy, unresolved V genes account for less than half of the shortfall, and the remainder is unexplained. The DNA gave D and trimming, while V, J and clone size come from that table. Counted in this sample were 380,000 or so clones; 88% of them appeared once. Around 0.97% of the sample lies in the top ten.

Taken from cysteine to phenylalanine, the CDR3 has 15 residues. Only the CDR3 portion is preserved as DNA: 45 bases, with reading frame beginning at the first base. Based on the germline V gene (reference sequence), the CDR1 and CDR2 sequences are SGHNT and YYREEE. V lost 2 bases and J lost 1 base, and the count of bases not matched to a germline gene is 5. Enrolling through a virtual design, the prospective study's participants ranged in age from roughly 18 to 100 years and lived across approximately 25 United States geographic areas. Cohort assignment in the prospective study relied on participant-reported clinical history from a screening survey and a study questionnaire. Mobile phlebotomists in the prospective study collected whole blood, serum and a nasopharyngeal or oropharyngeal swab from every participant. Prospective study participants could optionally give additional blood draws and questionnaires over a roughly two-month period. Prospective study blood samples were shipped either frozen or at room temperature before DNA extraction.

As for this clone: There is no known antigen for this receptor. The input lacks base qualities; no much larger clone sits a single base away.

The TCR was taken from a woman in her 30s with acute COVID-19. Sequences were obtained from PBMCs or T cells enriched from blood (not recorded which). The V and J segments used are TRBV5-4 and TRBJ1-1, with 7 bases in between that match TRBD1. The CDR3 is CASSFGGQTNTEAFF. The DNA sequence is TGTGCCAGCAGCTTTGGGGGACAGACGAACACTGAAGCTTTCTTT.